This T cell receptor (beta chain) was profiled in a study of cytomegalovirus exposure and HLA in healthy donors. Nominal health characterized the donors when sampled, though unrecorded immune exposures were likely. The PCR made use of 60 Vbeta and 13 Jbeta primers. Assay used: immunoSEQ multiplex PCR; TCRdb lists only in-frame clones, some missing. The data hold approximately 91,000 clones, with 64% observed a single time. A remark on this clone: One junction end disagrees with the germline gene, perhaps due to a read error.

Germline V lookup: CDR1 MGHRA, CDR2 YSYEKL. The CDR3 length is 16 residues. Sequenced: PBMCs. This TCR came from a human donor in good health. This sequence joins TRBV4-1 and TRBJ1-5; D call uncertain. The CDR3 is CASSQVYGERNQPQHF. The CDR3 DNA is TGCGCCAGCAGTCAAGTTTACGGGGAGAGGAATCAGCCCCAGCATTTT.